The rows below give T cell receptor beta chains drawn from one sample of a study of blood T cells in healthy people across ages. TCRdb re-called the 5' RACE reads with MiXCR, one entry per CDR3 protein. Of around 1,100,000 distinct CDR3 sequences listed, less than 45% are singletons. Sequencing used blood. These receptors all come from a man aged 18 to 35 in good health. Both conserved end residues are part of each CDR3. The order of the fields is clone size, D gene, J gene, V gene, CDR3 DNA, CDR3 protein. D genes are given only for firm matches. Not all rows give a size; the values are once, few, many and, for expanded clones, a class.

clone size: .
D gene: TRBD2
J gene: TRBJ2-1
V gene: TRBV5-1
CDR3 DNA: TGCGCCAGCAGCCTAAGAGCGGGGCGTGAGCAGTTCTTC
CDR3 protein: CASSLRAGREQFF

clone size: many
D gene: TRBD1
J gene: TRBJ1-2
V gene: TRBV6-2/TRBV6-3
CDR3 DNA: TGTGCCAGCAACCTCCGTGGACAGGGTAACTATGGCTACACCTTC
CDR3 protein: CASNLRGQGNYGYTF

clone size: few
D gene: .
J gene: TRBJ2-3
V gene: TRBV20-1
CDR3 DNA: TGCAGTGCTAGAGATCTGGGGCTTACGTCGACGCAGTATTTT
CDR3 protein: CSARDLGLTSTQYF

clone size: few
D gene: TRBD2
J gene: TRBJ2-1
V gene: TRBV5-1
CDR3 DNA: TGCGCCAGCAGTCACGGGACTAGAGATGAGCAGTTCTTC
CDR3 protein: CASSHGTRDEQFF

clone size: .
D gene: .
J gene: TRBJ2-1
V gene: TRBV6-6
CDR3 DNA: TGTGCCAGCAGTTACATAGGGGCAGGGAGCAATGAGCAGTTCTTC
CDR3 protein: CASSYIGAGSNEQFF

clone size: .
D gene: TRBD1
J gene: TRBJ2-1
V gene: TRBV6-5
CDR3 DNA: TGTGCCAGCAGTTCATCGAAACGGACAGGAGAATACAATGAGCAGTTCTTC
CDR3 protein: CASSSSKRTGEYNEQFF

clone size: .
D gene: .
J gene: TRBJ1-1
V gene: TRBV7-2
CDR3 DNA: TGTGCCAGCAGCTTTCAATGGGGCATGAACACTGAAGCTTTCTTT
CDR3 protein: CASSFQWGMNTEAFF

clone size: .
D gene: .
J gene: TRBJ2-7
V gene: TRBV9
CDR3 DNA: TGTGCCAGCAGCGCCGAATGGAACAATGAGCAGTACTTC
CDR3 protein: CASSAEWNNEQYF

clone size: few
D gene: TRBD1
J gene: TRBJ2-2
V gene: TRBV12-3/TRBV12-4
CDR3 DNA: TGTGCCAGCAGTCCCCGGACAGGGGGTGACACCGGGGAGCTGTTTTTT
CDR3 protein: CASSPRTGGDTGELFF

clone size: .
D gene: .
J gene: TRBJ2-3
V gene: TRBV20-1
CDR3 DNA: TGCAGTGCTAGAGATTTGAGAGGGGTTGGCACAGATACGCAGTATTTT
CDR3 protein: CSARDLRGVGTDTQYF